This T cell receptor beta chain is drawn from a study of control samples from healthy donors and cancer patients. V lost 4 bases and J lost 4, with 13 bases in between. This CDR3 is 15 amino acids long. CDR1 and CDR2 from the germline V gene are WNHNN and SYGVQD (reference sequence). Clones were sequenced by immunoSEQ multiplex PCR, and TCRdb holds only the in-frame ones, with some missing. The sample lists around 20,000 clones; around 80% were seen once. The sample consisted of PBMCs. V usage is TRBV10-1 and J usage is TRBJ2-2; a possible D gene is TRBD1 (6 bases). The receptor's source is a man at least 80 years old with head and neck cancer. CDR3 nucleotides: TGCGCCAGCAGTGCATCCGGGACACTCACCGGGGAGCTGTTTTTT. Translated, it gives CASSASGTLTGELFF.